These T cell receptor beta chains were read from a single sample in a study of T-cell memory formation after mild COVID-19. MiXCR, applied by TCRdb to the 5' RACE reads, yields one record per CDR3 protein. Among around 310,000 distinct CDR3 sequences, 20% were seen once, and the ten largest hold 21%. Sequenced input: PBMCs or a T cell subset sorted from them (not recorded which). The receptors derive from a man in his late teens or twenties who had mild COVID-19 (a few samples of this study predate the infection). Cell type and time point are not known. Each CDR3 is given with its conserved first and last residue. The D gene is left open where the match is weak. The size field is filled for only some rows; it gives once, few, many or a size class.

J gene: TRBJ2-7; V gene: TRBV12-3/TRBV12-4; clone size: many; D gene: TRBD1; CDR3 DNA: TGTGCCAGCAGTTTGGGGGACAGCCTTTACGAGCAGTACTTC; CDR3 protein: CASSLGDSLYEQYF
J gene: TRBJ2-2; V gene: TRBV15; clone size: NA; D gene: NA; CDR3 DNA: TGTGCCACCAGCAGAGTTTGGGGGGACACCGGGGAGCTGTTTTTT; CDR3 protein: CATSRVWGDTGELFF
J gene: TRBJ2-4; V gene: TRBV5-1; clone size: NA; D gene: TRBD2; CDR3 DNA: TGCGCCAGCAGCTTGGGGAGCGGGGGAGACATTCAGTACTTC; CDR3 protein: CASSLGSGGDIQYF
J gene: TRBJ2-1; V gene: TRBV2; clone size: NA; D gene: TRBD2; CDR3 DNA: TGTGCCAGCACCCGACTAGCGGGGGCCCACGCCAATGAGCAGTTCTTC; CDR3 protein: CASTRLAGAHANEQFF
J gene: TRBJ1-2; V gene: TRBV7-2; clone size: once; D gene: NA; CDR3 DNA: TGTGCCAGCAGCTCCTTGGACCAGGGGTTGGGCTACACCTTC; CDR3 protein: CASSSLDQGLGYTF
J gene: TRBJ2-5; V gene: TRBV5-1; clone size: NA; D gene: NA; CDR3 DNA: TGCGCCAGCACCGGGCAGGTTGGAGAGACCCAGTACTTC; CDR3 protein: CASTGQVGETQYF
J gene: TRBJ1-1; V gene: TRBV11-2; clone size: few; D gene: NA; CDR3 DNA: TGTGCCAGCAGCTTCGGAATCGGCCAATCGCGCACTGAAGCTTTCTTT; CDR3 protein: CASSFGIGQSRTEAFF
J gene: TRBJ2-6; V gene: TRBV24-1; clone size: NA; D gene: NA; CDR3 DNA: TGTGCCACCAGTGAACGGGGGCAGGGAAGCTCTGGGGCCAACGTCCTGACTTTC; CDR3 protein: CATSERGQGSSGANVLTF
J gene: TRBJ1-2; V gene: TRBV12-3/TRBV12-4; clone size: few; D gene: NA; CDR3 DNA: TGTGCCAGCAGTTTAGTCCGGGGGGCCGGGTATGGCTACACCTTC; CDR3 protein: CASSLVRGAGYGYTF
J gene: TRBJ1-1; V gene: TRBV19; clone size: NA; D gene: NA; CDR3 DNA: TGTGCCAGTAGTCGGGCGGGGGCAGGTGGCACTGAAGCTTTCTTT; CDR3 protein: CASSRAGAGGTEAFF
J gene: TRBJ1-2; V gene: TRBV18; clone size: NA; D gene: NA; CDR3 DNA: TGTGCCAGCTCACCACAGGGGTCAGGGTCACAAGTCGGCTACACCTTC; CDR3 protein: CASSPQGSGSQVGYTF
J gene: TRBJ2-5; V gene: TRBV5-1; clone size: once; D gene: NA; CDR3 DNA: TGCGCCAGCAGCTTGGGGCCCAACCAGGGGGAGACCCAGTACTTC; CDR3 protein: CASSLGPNQGETQYF
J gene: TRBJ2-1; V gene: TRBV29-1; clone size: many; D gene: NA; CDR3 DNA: TGCAGCGTTGGAGGAGCAGACTACAATGAGCAGTTCTTC; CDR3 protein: CSVGGADYNEQFF
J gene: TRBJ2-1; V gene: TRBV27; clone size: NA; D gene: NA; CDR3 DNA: TGTGCCAGCAGTTCCTGGGGGGACAATGAGCAGTTCTTC; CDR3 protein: CASSSWGDNEQFF
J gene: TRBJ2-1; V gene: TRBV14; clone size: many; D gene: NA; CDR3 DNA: TGCGCCAGCAGCCAAGATCGGTGGGAGCAGTTCTTC; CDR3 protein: CASSQDRWEQFF
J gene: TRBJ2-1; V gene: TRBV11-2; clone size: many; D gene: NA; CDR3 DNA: TGTGCCAGCAGCTTAGTGGGCTCCTACAATGAGCAGTTCTTC; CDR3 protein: CASSLVGSYNEQFF
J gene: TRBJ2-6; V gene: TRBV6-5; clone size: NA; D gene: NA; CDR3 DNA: TGTGCCAGCAGTTATGAACAGCCTGGGGCCAACGTCCTGACTTTC; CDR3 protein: CASSYEQPGANVLTF
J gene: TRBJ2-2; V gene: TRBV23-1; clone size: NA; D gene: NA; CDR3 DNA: NA; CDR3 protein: CASGQGGAGTPGSCFF
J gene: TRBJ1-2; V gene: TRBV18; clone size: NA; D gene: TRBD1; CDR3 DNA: TGTGCCAGCTCACCTTTCGGACAGGGGCGGAACTATGGCTACACCTTC; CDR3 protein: CASSPFGQGRNYGYTF
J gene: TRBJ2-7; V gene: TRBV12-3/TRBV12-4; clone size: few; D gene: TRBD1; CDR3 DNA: TGTGCCAGCAGGGTCCGGACAGGGGGCGATGAGCAGTACTTC; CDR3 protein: CASRVRTGGDEQYF
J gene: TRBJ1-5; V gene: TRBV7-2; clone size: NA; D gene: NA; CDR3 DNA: TGTGCCAGCAGCTCCTCCCCACGAGGCAATCAGCCCCAGCATTTT; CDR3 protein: CASSSSPRGNQPQHF
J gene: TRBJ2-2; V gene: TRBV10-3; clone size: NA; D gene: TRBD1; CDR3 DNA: TGTGCCATCACCCCGGACAGGGGACTGAAGCGCACCGGGGAGCTGTTTTTT; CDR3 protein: CAITPDRGLKRTGELFF
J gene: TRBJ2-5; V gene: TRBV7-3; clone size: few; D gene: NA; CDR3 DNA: TGTGCCAGCAGCCCAACGGGGTTGGGGGAGACCCAGTACTTC; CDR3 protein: CASSPTGLGETQYF
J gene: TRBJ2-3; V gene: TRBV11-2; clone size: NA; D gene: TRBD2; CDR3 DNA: TGTGCCAGCAGCTTAGAACGGGGGGGCCGAGGAGATACGCAGTATTTT; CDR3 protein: CASSLERGGRGDTQYF
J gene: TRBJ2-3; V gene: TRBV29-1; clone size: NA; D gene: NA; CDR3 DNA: TGCAGCGTGACCCAAGTCACAGATACGCAGTATTTT; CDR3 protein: CSVTQVTDTQYF
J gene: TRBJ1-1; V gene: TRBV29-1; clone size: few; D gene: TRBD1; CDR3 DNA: TGCAGCGCCAATAGACAGGGGTCAGGCACTGAAGCTTTCTTT; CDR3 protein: CSANRQGSGTEAFF
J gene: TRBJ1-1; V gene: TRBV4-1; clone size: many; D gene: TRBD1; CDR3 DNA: TGCGCCAGCAGCCAAGGTCAGGGGGCCGGCACTGAAGCTTTCTTT; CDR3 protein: CASSQGQGAGTEAFF
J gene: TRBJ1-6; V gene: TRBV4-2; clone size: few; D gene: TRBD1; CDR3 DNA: TGTGCCAGCAGCCCCGGGACAGGGGCGAGCTCACCCCTCCACTTT; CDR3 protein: CASSPGTGASSPLHF
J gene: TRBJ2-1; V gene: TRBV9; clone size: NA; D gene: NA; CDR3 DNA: TGTGCCAGCAGCGTGGCCCACAATGAGCAGTTCTTC; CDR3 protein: CASSVAHNEQFF
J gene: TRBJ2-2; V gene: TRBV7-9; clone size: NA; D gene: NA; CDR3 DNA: TGTGCCAGCAGCTTAGTCCGGGCTCTCCCGGGGAACACCGGGGAGCTGTTTTTT; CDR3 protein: CASSLVRALPGNTGELFF
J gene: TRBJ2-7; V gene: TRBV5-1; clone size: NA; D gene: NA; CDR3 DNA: TGCGCCAGCAGCTTGCCTACAGGGCCTAACTACGAGCAGTACTTC; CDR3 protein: CASSLPTGPNYEQYF
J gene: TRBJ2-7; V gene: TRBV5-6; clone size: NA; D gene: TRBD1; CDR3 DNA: TGTGCCAGCAGAGGAAGGACAGGGATTTCCTACGAGCAGTACTTC; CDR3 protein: CASRGRTGISYEQYF
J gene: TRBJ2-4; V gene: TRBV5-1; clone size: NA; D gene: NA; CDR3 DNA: TGCGCCAGCAGCTTGGGACAGGCCCACTACCTTCTAGCCAAAAACATTCAGTACTTC; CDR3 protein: CASSLGQAHYLLAKNIQYF
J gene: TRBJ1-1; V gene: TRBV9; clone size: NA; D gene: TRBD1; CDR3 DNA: TGTGCCAGCAGCCGACAGGGGGTTACTTCCATGAACACTGAAGCTTTCTTT; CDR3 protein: CASSRQGVTSMNTEAFF
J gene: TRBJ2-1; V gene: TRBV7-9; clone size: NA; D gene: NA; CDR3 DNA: TGTGCCAGCAGCCCACAGGGTCGGAGAAATGAGCAGTTCTTC; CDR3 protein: CASSPQGRRNEQFF
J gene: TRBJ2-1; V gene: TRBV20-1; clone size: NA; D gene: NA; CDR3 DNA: TGCAGTGCGGGGAAAATGTCCTACAATGAGCAGTTCTTC; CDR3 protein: CSAGKMSYNEQFF
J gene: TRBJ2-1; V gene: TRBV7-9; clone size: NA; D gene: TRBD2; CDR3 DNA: TGTGCCAGCAGCTCCGGGACTAGCGGGGGCTACAATGAGCAGTTCTTC; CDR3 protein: CASSSGTSGGYNEQFF
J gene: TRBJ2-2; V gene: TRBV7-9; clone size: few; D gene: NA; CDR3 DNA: TGTGCCAGCAGCTTATTTTCGGGGCGCAACACCGGGGAGCTGTTTTTT; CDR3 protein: CASSLFSGRNTGELFF
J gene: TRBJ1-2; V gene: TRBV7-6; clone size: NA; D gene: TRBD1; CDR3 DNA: TGTGCCAGCAGCTTAAACAGGGGTGGCTATGGCTACACCTTC; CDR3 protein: CASSLNRGGYGYTF
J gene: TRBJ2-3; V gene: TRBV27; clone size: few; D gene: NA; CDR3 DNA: TGTGCCAGCAGTACCCCCAGGGCGAGCACAGATACGCAGTATTTT; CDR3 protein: CASSTPRASTDTQYF
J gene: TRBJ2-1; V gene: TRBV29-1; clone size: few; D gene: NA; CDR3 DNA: TGCAGCGTCACGGGGGGCCGCAATGAGCAGTTCTTC; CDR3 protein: CSVTGGRNEQFF
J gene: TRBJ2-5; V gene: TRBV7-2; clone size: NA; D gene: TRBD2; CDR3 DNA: TGTGCCAGCAGCCCTCAGCTGCGGGCTAGCGGGGGCCTTTCTTGGGACCAGTACTTC; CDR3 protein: CASSPQLRASGGLSWDQYF
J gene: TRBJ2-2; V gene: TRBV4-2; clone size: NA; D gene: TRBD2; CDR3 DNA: TGTGCCAGCAGCCAGGGGCGCGGGGGAACGAACACCGGGGAGCTGTTTTTT; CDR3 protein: CASSQGRGGTNTGELFF
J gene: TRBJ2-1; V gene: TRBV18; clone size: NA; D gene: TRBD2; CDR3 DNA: TGTGCCAGCTCACGCCTAGGCGGGGGGTACAATGAGCAGTTCTTC; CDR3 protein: CASSRLGGGYNEQFF
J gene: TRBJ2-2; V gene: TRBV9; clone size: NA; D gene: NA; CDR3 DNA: TGTGCCAGCACCCCGGACCTAAACACCGGGGAGCTGTTTTTT; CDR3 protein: CASTPDLNTGELFF